This T cell receptor beta chain appears in the sequencing data of a study of blood T cells in healthy people across ages. The study's findings and limits: TCR beta diversity was tightly associated with the proportion of naive T cells. Older individuals had lower TCR beta diversity per million T cells (the decline was roughly linear).

Each of the donors had ten milliliters of peripheral blood drawn into EDTA-treated Vacutainer tubes. With a J-beta primer mix and a sample-barcoded 5' primer, a second PCR ran about 7 to 12 cycles. Each cDNA molecule carried a tag from a template-switch adaptor that contained 12 random nucleotides. TCRdb reprocessed the 5' RACE reads via MiXCR and lists one record per CDR3 protein. The table has 800,000 or so distinct CDR3 sequences, approximately 65% seen once. On this clonotype itself: The target antigen is unknown.

This receptor was taken from a man under 40 in good health. The sequencing input was blood.

CDR3 nucleotides: TGTGCCACCCGGGACAGTGGATCCGCAACTAATGAAAAACTGTTTTTT. Protein sequence: CATRDSGSATNEKLFF. This chain links TRBV6-1 with TRBJ1-4; 7 positions agree with TRBD1. V lost 10 bases, J lost 0 bases, and 11 bases stayed unmatched. The CDR3 runs 16 residues. Per the germline V gene, CDR1 is MNHNS and CDR2 is SASEGT.